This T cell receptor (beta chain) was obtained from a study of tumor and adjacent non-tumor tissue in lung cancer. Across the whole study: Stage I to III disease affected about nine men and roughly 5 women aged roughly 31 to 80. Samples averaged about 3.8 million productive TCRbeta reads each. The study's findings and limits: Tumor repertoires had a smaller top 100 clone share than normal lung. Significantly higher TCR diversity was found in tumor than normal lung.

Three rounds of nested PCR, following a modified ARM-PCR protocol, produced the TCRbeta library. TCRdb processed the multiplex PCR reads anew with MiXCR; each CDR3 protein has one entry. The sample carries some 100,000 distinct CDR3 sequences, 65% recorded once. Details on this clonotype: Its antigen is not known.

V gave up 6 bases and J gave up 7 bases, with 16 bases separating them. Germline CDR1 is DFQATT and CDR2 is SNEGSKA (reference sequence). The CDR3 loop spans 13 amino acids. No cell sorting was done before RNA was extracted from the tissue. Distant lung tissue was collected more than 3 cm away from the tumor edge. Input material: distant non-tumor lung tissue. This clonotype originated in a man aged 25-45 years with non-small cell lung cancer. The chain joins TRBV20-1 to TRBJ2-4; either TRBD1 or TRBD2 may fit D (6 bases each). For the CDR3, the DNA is TGCAGTGCACCAGAGGGGGGATGCAACATTCAGTACTTC. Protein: CSAPEGGCNIQYF.